A selection of T cell receptor beta chains follows, all from one sample in a study of blood T cell repertoires in COVID-19. TCRdb's table, derived via immunoSEQ multiplex PCR, lists solely in-frame clones and lacks some. The repertoire holds around 280,000 clones, with about nine tenths as singletons. The specimen was PBMCs or T cells enriched from blood (not recorded which). The receptor source for this set is a woman between 40 and 55 years old who had recovered from COVID-19. The CDR3 runs from the conserved cysteine through the conserved F or W. Clone size is stated in some rows and not others, as once, few, many or a class when expanded.

abundance	v_gene	j_gene	CDR3aa
.	TRBV30	TRBJ1-2	CAWTRGEALGYTF
.	TRBV6-1	TRBJ2-5	CASSERQIQETQYF
.	TRBV18	TRBJ1-3	CASSPDSAGNTIYF
.	TRBV19	TRBJ2-7	CASSPRDSLYEQYF
.	TRBV3-1/TRBV3-2	TRBJ1-1	CASSQAGQNTEAFF
once	TRBV7-8	TRBJ1-5	CASRGAGSNQPQHF
few	TRBV4-1	TRBJ2-7	CASSQEARTYEQYF
few	TRBV6-5	TRBJ1-2	CASSTRERDYGYTF
.	TRBV5-1	TRBJ2-3	CASSLGDSSRNTDTQYF
.	TRBV5-1	TRBJ2-1	CASSTGQQYNEQFF
few	TRBV30	TRBJ2-1	CAWSVLISAYNEQFF
.	TRBV15	TRBJ2-7	CATSRVQDPPYEQYF
.	TRBV30	TRBJ1-1	CACPKGEGYTEAFF
.	TRBV2	TRBJ1-5	CASSKNPTTYQPQHF
.	TRBV9	TRBJ2-7	CASSVAPGQTYEQYF
.	TRBV19	TRBJ1-2	CASSIQGARYGYTF
.	TRBV5-1	TRBJ2-1	CASSLTSGRVGNEQFF
.	TRBV7-2	TRBJ1-1	CASSPPRGQNTEAFF
.	TRBV24-1	TRBJ2-1	CATSDFRGDEQFF
.	TRBV5-4	TRBJ2-3	CASSLTSGRANTQYF